This entry describes one T cell receptor beta chain. Its antigen has not been determined. Base quality data are lacking; no much larger clone is found one base away. Separate from the roughly 650-subject first cohort, the validation cohort of 120 subjects was the group to which the donors belonged. The CDR3, from cysteine to phenylalanine, totals 16 residues. Only the CDR3 DNA is retained, 48 bases long and in frame from the first base. CDR1 and CDR2 were assigned from the germline V gene as SGHDT and YYEEEE. The germline V and J ends show losses of 0 bases and 3 bases respectively, and no gene match explains 6 bases of the junction. These data originate in a study of cytomegalovirus exposure and HLA in healthy donors (dated by TCRdb to the late 2010s). Looking at the study overall: According to a later analysis, the approximately 120 validation repertoires were produced on the same platform as the approximately 610 repertoires of the first cohort. The study combined high-throughput TCR immunosequencing, statistical association of individual TCRs with disease status, and machine learning to predict cytomegalovirus infection status. Besides the first cohort of around 670 subjects, a separate validation cohort made up of 120 different subjects was used. The study aimed to test whether cataloging public T cell receptors could reveal signatures of past pathogen exposure. The paper as a whole reports these results and caveats: Of the cluster scores, 90% to 95% were above 0 in a later analysis, which found that TCRs clustered in the first cohort also tended to co-occur in the 120 or so validation repertoires. The authors suggested that the approach could potentially be generalized to other disease states and immunological phenotypes. Cytomegalovirus status was reported to be diagnosed by the classifier with high specificity and sensitivity in both the original and validation cohorts. The validation cohort had no HLA typing available for a later analysis, so co-occurrence within that cohort was assessed over all 120 or so repertoires. The study gave a list of around 170 TCR beta chains associated with cytomegalovirus. Most TCR sequences were seen in very few donors, while some public TCRs were found in many individuals. A few of the identified cytomegalovirus-associated TCR beta chains were confirmed in vitro to be specific for cytomegalovirus antigens.

The library relied on the immunoSEQ multiplex PCR assay. The authors' analysis ran thus. A statistical classification framework was built for diagnosing cytomegalovirus status from the catalog of TCR beta chain sequences. TCRdb mirrors the immuneACCESS table, restricted to in-frame sequences. Some clones are absent from its copies; in checked studies, under half trace to an unresolved V gene, and the reason for the others is unknown. The V and J calls and the clone size are those of that table, but D and trimming were determined from the DNA. For this sample the table gives more than 250,000 clones, of which less than 95% were detected only once. In total, the top ten clones hold approximately 3% of the sample.

The V gene is TRBV5-6 and the J gene is TRBJ2-3; 8 of the junction bases match TRBD2. The sequenced sample was PBMCs. The receptor comes from a woman aged 25 to 45 in good health and CMV-seronegative. The CDR3 has the sequence CASSLVSGMGTDTQYF. The nucleotide sequence is TGTGCCAGCAGCTTGGTTAGCGGGATGGGGACAGATACGCAGTATTTT.